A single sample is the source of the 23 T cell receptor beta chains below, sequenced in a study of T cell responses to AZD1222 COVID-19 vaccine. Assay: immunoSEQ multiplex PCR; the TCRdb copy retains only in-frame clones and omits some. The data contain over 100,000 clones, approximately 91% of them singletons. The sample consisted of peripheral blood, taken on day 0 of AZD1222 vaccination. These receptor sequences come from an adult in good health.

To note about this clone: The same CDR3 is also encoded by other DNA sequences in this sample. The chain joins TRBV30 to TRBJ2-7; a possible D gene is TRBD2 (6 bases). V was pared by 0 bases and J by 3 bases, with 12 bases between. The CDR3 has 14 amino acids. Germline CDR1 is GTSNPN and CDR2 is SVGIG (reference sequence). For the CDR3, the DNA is TGTGCCTGGAGTGTGGGAGGCGCAAGCTACGAGCAGTACTTC. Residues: CAWSVGGASYEQYF.

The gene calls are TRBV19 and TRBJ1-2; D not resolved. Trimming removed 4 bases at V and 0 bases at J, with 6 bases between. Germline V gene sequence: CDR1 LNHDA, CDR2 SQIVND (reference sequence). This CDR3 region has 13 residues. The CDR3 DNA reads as TGTGCCAGTAGTAAGGAGTCTAACTATGGCTACACCTTC. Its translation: CASSKESNYGYTF.

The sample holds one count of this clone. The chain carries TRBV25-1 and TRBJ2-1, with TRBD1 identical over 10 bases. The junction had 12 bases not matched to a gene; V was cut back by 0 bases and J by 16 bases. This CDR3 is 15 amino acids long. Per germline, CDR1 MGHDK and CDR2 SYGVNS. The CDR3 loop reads CASSEYMGQGLGEFF. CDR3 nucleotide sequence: TGTGCCAGCAGTGAATATATGGGACAGGGGCTAGGAGAATTCTTC.

CDR3 amino acids: CASSMGQVPFYEQYF. The CDR3, as DNA: TGTGCCAGTAGTATGGGACAAGTCCCCTTCTACGAGCAGTACTTC. The chain has TRBV19 and TRBJ2-7, with D maybe TRBD1 (6 bases). V gave up 3 bases and J gave up 3 bases, with 15 bases separating them. The CDR3 is 15 amino acids. Per the germline V gene, CDR1 is LNHDA and CDR2 is SQIVND (reference sequence).

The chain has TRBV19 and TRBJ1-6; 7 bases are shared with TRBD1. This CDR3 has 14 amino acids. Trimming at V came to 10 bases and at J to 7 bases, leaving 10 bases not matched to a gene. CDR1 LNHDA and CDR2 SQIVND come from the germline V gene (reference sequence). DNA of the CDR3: TGTGCCACCCAGGACAGGTCGGGAAATTCACCCCTCCACTTT. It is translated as CATQDRSGNSPLHF. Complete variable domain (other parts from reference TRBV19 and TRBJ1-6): DGGITQSPKYLFRKEGQNVTLSCEQNLNHDAMYWYRQDPGQGLRLIYYSQIVNDFQKGDIAEGYSVSREKKESFPLTVTSAQKNPTAFYLCATQDRSGNSPLHFGNGTRLTVT.

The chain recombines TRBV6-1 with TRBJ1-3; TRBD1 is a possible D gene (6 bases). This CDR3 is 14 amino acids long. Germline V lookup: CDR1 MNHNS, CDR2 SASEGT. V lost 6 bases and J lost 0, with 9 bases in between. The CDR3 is CASRIGGSGNTIYF. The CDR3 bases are TGTGCCAGCAGGATAGGGGGCTCTGGAAACACCATATATTTT.

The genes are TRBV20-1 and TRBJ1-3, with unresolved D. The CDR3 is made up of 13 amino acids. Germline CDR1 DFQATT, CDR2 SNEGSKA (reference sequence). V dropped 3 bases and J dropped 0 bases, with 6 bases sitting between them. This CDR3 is CSASSVSGNTIYF. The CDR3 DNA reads TGCAGTGCTAGTTCGGTCTCTGGAAACACCATATATTTT.

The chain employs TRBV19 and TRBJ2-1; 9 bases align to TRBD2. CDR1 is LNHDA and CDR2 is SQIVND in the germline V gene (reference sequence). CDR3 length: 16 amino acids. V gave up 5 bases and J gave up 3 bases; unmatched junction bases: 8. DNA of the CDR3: TGTGCCAGTAGTCCTTTCGGCGGGAGGGTCTACAATGAGCAGTTCTTC. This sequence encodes CASSPFGGRVYNEQFF.

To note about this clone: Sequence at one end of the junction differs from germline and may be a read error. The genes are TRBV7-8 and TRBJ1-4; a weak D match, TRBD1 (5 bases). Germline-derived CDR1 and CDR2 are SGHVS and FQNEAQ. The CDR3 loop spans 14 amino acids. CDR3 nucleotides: TGTGCCAGCAGCTCTGCAGGGTCTGCGGGGCGGATGGAATTT. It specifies CASSSAGSAGRMEF.

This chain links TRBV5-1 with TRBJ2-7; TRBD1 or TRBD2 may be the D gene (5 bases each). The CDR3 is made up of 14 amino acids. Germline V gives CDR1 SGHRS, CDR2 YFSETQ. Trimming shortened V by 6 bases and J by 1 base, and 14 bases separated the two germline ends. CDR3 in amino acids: CASTRGAPSYEQYF. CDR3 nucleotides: TGCGCCAGCACCCGGGGCGCTCCTTCCTACGAGCAGTACTTC. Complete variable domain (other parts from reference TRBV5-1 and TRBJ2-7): KAGVTQTPRYLIKTRGQQVTLSCSPISGHRSVSWYQQTPGQGLQFLFEYFSETQRNKGNFPGRFSGRQFSNSRSEMNVSTLELGDSALYLCASTRGAPSYEQYFGPGTRLTVT.

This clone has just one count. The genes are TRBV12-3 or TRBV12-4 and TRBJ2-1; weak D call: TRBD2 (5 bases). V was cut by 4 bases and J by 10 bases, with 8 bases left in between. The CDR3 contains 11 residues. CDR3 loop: CASSYGREQFF. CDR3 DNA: TGTGCCAGCAGTTATGGGAGAGAGCAGTTCTTC.

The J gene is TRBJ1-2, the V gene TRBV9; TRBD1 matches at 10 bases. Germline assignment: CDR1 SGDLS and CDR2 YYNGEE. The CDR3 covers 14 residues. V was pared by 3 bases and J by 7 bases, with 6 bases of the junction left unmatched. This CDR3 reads CASSGGTGVGGYTF. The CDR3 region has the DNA TGTGCCAGCAGCGGAGGGACAGGGGTGGGTGGCTACACCTTC. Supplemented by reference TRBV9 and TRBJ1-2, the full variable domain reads DSGVTQTPKHLITATGQRVTLRCSPRSGDLSVYWYQQSLDQGLQFLIQYYNGEERAKGNILERFSAQQFPDLHSELNLSSLELGDSALYFCASSGGTGVGGYTFGSGTRLTVV.

The CDR3 is CASIFAPGGRAFF. CDR3 in DNA: TGTGCCAGTATTTTCGCTCCAGGGGGCAGAGCTTTCTTT. The rearrangement joins TRBV19 to TRBJ1-1; 8 bases are a match to TRBD1. V was pared by 7 bases and J by 10 bases, with 11 bases of the junction left unmatched. From germline, CDR1 is LNHDA and CDR2 SQIVND (reference sequence). CDR3 length: 13 residues.

DNA of the CDR3: TGTGCCAGCAGCTTAGGACAGGGGGCTGACATTCAGTACTTC. Its translation is CASSLGQGADIQYF. J is TRBJ2-4 and V is TRBV5-6; 11 bases line up with TRBD1. Germline V lookup: CDR1 SGHDT, CDR2 YYEEEE. The CDR3 consists of 14 residues. Trimming at V came to 2 bases and at J to 8 bases, leaving 3 bases not matched to a gene.

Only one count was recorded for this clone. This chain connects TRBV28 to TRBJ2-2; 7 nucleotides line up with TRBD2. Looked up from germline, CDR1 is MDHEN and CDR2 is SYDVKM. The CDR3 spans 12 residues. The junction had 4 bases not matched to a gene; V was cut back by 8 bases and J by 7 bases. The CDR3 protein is CASGRASGELFF. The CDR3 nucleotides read TGTGCCAGCGGGAGGGCTAGCGGGGAGCTGTTTTTT.

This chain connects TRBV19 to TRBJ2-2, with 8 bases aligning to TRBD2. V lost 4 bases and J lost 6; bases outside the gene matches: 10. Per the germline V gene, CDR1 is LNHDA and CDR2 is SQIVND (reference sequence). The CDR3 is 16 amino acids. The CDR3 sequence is CASSTLSGSGAGELFF. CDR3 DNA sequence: TGTGCCAGTAGTACCCTGAGCGGGAGTGGGGCCGGGGAGCTGTTTTTT.

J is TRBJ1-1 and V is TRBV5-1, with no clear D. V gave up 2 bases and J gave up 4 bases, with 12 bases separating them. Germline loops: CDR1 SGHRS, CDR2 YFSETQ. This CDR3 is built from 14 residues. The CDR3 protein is CASSFASQSTEAFF. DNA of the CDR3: TGCGCCAGCAGCTTCGCCAGCCAGAGCACTGAAGCTTTCTTT. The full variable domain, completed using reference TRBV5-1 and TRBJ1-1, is KAGVTQTPRYLIKTRGQQVTLSCSPISGHRSVSWYQQTPGQGLQFLFEYFSETQRNKGNFPGRFSGRQFSNSRSEMNVSTLELGDSALYLCASSFASQSTEAFFGQGTRLTVV.

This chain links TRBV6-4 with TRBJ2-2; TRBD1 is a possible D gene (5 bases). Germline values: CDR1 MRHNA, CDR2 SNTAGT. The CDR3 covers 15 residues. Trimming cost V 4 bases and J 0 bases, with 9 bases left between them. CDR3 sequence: CASSVTEANTGELFF. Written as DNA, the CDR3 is TGTGCCAGCAGTGTGACAGAAGCGAACACCGGGGAGCTGTTTTTT.

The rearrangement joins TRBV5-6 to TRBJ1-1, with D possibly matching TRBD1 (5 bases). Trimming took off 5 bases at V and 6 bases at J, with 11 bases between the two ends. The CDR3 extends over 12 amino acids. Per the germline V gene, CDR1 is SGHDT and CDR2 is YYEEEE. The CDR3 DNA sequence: TGTGCCAGCAGTGGGGGGGTGCCTGAAGCTTTCTTT. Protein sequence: CASSGGVPEAFF.

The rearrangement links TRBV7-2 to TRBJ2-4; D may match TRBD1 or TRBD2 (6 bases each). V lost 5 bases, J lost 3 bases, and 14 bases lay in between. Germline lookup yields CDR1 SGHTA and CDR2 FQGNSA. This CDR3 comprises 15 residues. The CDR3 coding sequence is TGTGCCAGCAGCGCAGGGGAGGCGGGCAAAAACATTCAGTACTTC. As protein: CASSAGEAGKNIQYF.

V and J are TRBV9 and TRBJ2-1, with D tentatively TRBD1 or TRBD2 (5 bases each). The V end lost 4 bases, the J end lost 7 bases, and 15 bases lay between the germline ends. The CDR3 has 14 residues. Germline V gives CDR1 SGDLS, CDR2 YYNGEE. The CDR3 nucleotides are TGTGCCAGCAGCCTCCGGCTAGCAGGGAATGAGCAGTTCTTC. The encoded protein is CASSLRLAGNEQFF.

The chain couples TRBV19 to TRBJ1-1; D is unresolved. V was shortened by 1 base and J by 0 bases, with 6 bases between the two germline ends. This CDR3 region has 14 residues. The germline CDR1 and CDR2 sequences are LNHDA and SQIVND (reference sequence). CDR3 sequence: CASSIVGVNTEAFF. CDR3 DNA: TGTGCCAGTAGTATAGTCGGGGTGAACACTGAAGCTTTCTTT.

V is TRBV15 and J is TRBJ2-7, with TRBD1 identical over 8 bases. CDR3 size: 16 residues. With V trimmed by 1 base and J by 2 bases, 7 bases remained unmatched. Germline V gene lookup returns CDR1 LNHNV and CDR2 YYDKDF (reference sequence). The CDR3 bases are TGTGCCACCAGCAGAGCAGGGGGCATAATCGCCTACGAGCAGTACTTC. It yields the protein CATSRAGGIIAYEQYF.